This T cell receptor beta chain came from a study of T cell responses to AZD1222 COVID-19 vaccine. The study's findings and limits: Mostly white British, mostly female donors; authors suggested clonal diversity may be underestimated.

The table came from immunoSEQ multiplex PCR; TCRdb's copy has only in-frame clones and leaves some out. The sample has about 150,000 clones; about 89% are singletons. J gave up 7 bases and V 6 bases, and 5 bases lay outside the gene matches. Germline loops: CDR1 ENHRY, CDR2 SYGVKD. There are 12 residues in the CDR3. To note about this clone: Its antigen is currently unknown.

The material was peripheral blood, obtained on day 0 of MenACWY control vaccination. The rearrangement joins TRBV10-3 to TRBJ1-1; 7 positions agree with TRBD1. The clonotype comes from an adult in good health. The DNA of the CDR3 is TGTGCCATCAGCCCGGGACAGATTGAAGCTTTCTTT. Its translation: CAISPGQIEAFF.